This T cell receptor beta chain was obtained from a study of human T cells and chemical hapten exposure. The CDR3 is 16 residues long. As for time point: patch test 2, 6 weeks after DPC sensitization. Treatment specified: therapeutic diphenylcyclopropenone sensitization with weekly scalp DPC. How the authors handled the data: The number of TCRs in each sample had a median of approximately 96,000 and spanned roughly 23,224 to 750,000. TCRdb reprocessed the RACE reads via MiXCR and lists one record per CDR3 protein. TCRdb's processing, not the study's, gives the V and J calls here. The sample consists of about 380,000 distinct CDR3 sequences, around 6% of them appearing once. The table lists this clonotype with many counts.

This chain links TRBV21-1 with TRBJ1-2; the D call TRBD1 from the table was never checked on the DNA. TRBV21-1 is a listed pseudogene. The material sequenced was whole blood, taken in connection with sensitization to the hapten diphenylcyclopropenone (DPC). This receptor was identified in a woman in her late teens or twenties with alopecia areata. Some clones in this sample may be carry-over from other donors' samples. The chain's CDR3 is CASTLGTGVPNYGYTF. DNA of the CDR3: TGTGCCAGCACGCTGGGGACAGGGGTACCTAACTATGGCTACACCTTC.